A selection of T cell receptor beta chains follows, all from one sample in a study of blood T cells in healthy people across ages. One entry per CDR3 protein, called by TCRdb with MiXCR from the 5' RACE reads. The sample lists fewer than 900,000 distinct CDR3 sequences; around 36% were seen once. Sequencing was performed on blood. The receptors were gathered from a young man in good health. Both conserved end residues are part of each CDR3. The order of the fields is V gene, D gene, J gene, clone size, CDR3 DNA, CDR3 protein. D genes are given only for firm matches. Clone size is given for some rows only: seen once, a few or many times, or a class if the clone is expanded.

V: TRBV20-1
D: NA
J: TRBJ1-5
size: NA
DNA: TGCAGTGCTACCAGGACGTACAATCAGCCCCAGCATTTT
CDR3: CSATRTYNQPQHF

V: TRBV20-1
D: NA
J: TRBJ2-5
size: NA
DNA: TGCAGTGCTCTCGGGGAGACCCAGTACTTC
CDR3: CSALGETQYF

V: TRBV20-1
D: TRBD1
J: TRBJ1-4
size: few
DNA: TGCAGTGCTAGCCAGGGGGCTTTGGGGGATGAAAAACTGTTTTTT
CDR3: CSASQGALGDEKLFF

V: TRBV28
D: TRBD1
J: TRBJ2-7
size: few
DNA: TGTGCCAGCAGTTCCCGGGACAGGGGGTTCTCCTACGAGCAGTACTTC
CDR3: CASSSRDRGFSYEQYF

V: TRBV10-3
D: TRBD1
J: TRBJ1-1
size: NA
DNA: TGTGCCATCAGCCGGGACAGGGGAACTGAAGCTTTCTTT
CDR3: CAISRDRGTEAFF

V: TRBV5-1
D: NA
J: TRBJ2-1
size: NA
DNA: TGCGCCAGCAGCTTGGGGGGGAATCGAGTCTCCAATGAGCAGTTCTTC
CDR3: CASSLGGNRVSNEQFF

V: TRBV20-1
D: NA
J: TRBJ2-5
size: NA
DNA: TGCAGTGTCGGGGGTGGGGGCGATAACAATGAGCAGTACTTC
CDR3: CSVGGGGDNNEQYF

V: TRBV12-3/TRBV12-4
D: NA
J: TRBJ2-3
size: NA
DNA: TGTGCCAGCACTGAACCAGGGGCCGTCGCAGATACGCAGTATTTT
CDR3: CASTEPGAVADTQYF

V: TRBV12-3/TRBV12-4
D: NA
J: TRBJ1-5
size: NA
DNA: TGTGCCAGCAGTTACCGGCCGAGCAATCAGCCCCAGCATTTT
CDR3: CASSYRPSNQPQHF

V: TRBV4-2
D: NA
J: TRBJ1-1
size: NA
DNA: TGTGCCAGCAGCCAAGAAAGAACTGAAGCTTTCTTT
CDR3: CASSQERTEAFF

V: TRBV6-5
D: TRBD1
J: TRBJ1-6
size: NA
DNA: TGTGCCAGCAGTTACTCGACAGGGTTATATAATTCACCCCTCCACTTT
CDR3: CASSYSTGLYNSPLHF

V: TRBV12-3/TRBV12-4
D: TRBD1
J: TRBJ2-3
size: NA
DNA: TGTGCCAGCATTAATGAAGGGACAGGGCCATCAGATACGCAGTATTTT
CDR3: CASINEGTGPSDTQYF

V: TRBV12-3/TRBV12-4
D: NA
J: TRBJ1-2
size: NA
DNA: TGTGCCAGCAGTTACAGCTCTCCCTCAATGTCTAACTATGGCTACACCTTC
CDR3: CASSYSSPSMSNYGYTF

V: TRBV15
D: NA
J: TRBJ1-5
size: few
DNA: TGTGCCACCAGCAGCATAAAGCGGCAGCCCCAGCATTTT
CDR3: CATSSIKRQPQHF

V: TRBV5-4
D: NA
J: TRBJ2-7
size: NA
DNA: TGTGCCAGCAGCTGGGAGCCGGGACTTGCTGACGAGCAGTACTTC
CDR3: CASSWEPGLADEQYF

V: TRBV7-8
D: NA
J: TRBJ1-5
size: few
DNA: TGTGCCAGCAGCCCCCGCAGGGGCAATCAGCCCCAGCATTTT
CDR3: CASSPRRGNQPQHF

V: TRBV28
D: NA
J: TRBJ2-7
size: NA
DNA: TGTGCCAGCAGTCTAGGGATGTCACGGGGTGAGCAGTACTTC
CDR3: CASSLGMSRGEQYF

V: TRBV7-2
D: NA
J: TRBJ1-5
size: NA
DNA: TGTGCCAGCAGCCTACTAGGGACCGATCAGCCCCAGCATTTT
CDR3: CASSLLGTDQPQHF

V: TRBV4-3
D: NA
J: TRBJ2-7
size: NA
DNA: TGCGCCAGCAGCCAAGATCCGGCAGGGGTTCCATACGAGCAGTACTTC
CDR3: CASSQDPAGVPYEQYF

V: TRBV6-2/TRBV6-3
D: NA
J: TRBJ1-2
size: few
DNA: TGTGCCAGCAGTTCCCTGGGGGCGACGAACTATGGCTACACCTTC
CDR3: CASSSLGATNYGYTF

V: TRBV18
D: NA
J: TRBJ2-2
size: few
DNA: TGTGCCGCTGCGCTAAGTCAGAACACCGGGGAGCTGTTTTTT
CDR3: CAAALSQNTGELFF

V: TRBV12-3/TRBV12-4
D: NA
J: TRBJ2-3
size: many
DNA: TGTGCCAGCAGCCCCGGGGAAGCAGATACGCAGTATTTT
CDR3: CASSPGEADTQYF

V: TRBV7-2
D: NA
J: TRBJ1-2
size: NA
DNA: TGTGCCAGCAGCTTGAACAGGCGTAACTATGGCTACACCTTC
CDR3: CASSLNRRNYGYTF